Shown below are 10 T cell receptor beta chains from a single sample sequenced in a study of T cells in Graves' hyperthyroidism and ophthalmopathy (dated by TCRdb to the late 2010s). Libraries were constructed by multiplex PCR. Sequencing relied on an Illumina HiSeq 2000. The TCR beta CDR3 regions were amplified from RNA transcripts. The first round of RT-PCR for the TCR CDR3 was performed with the HTBI primer set and the Qiagen OneStep RT-PCR kit. TCRdb handled the public reads itself, with Q25 trimming in fastp and clone calling in MiXCR, and kept productive beta chains. Identical CDR3 proteins give one entry, which carries the most common genes and DNA. This sample has under 350,000 distinct CDR3 sequences in its table, and under 25% of those were observed once. The ten biggest clones cover around half of the sample. The source material was blood. These receptors all stem from a woman aged 45-65 years with Graves' hyperthyroidism.

This clonotype was detected many times. The chain recombines TRBV2 with TRBJ1-4; no firm D call. The germline V and J ends were trimmed by 6 bases and 12 bases, with 11 bases remaining between them. This CDR3 has 11 amino acids. The V gene's germline CDR1 is SNHLY and CDR2 FYNNEI. As DNA, the CDR3 is TGTGCCAGCAGCCAGTATAAGGAACTGTTTTTT. It specifies CASSQYKELFF.

V gene TRBV28 combines with J gene TRBJ2-5; 8 positions match TRBD2. The CDR3 has 15 residues. V lost 3 bases and J lost 5; bases outside the gene matches: 8. Germline CDR1 and CDR2: MDHEN and SYDVKM. CDR3 protein: CASSFSPGGRETQYF. CDR3 sequence (DNA): TGTGCCAGCAGTTTCTCCCCGGGGGGGAGGGAGACCCAGTACTTC.

The V and J genes are TRBV9 and TRBJ1-3; tentatively, D is TRBD1 (6 bases). The CDR3 totals 16 residues. Germline-derived CDR1 and CDR2 are SGDLS and YYNGEE. V lost 4 bases and J lost 0, with 14 bases in between. The CDR3 spells CASSRDMGDSGNTIYF. CDR3 in DNA: TGTGCCAGCAGCCGGGACATGGGGGACTCTGGAAACACCATATATTTT.

This clonotype was seen repeatedly, ten times or more. The gene calls are TRBV14 and TRBJ2-1, with 7 bases lining up with TRBD1. The CDR3 is 14 residues long. Germline V gene data show CDR1 as SGHDN and CDR2 as FVKESK. V dropped 4 bases and J dropped 5; count of bases not matched to a gene: 5. CDR3 nucleotides: TGTGCCAGCAGCCTGACAGGGTTCGACAATGAGCAGTTCTTC. It translates to CASSLTGFDNEQFF.

The V call is TRBV9, the J call TRBJ2-1, with D perhaps given as TRBD1 or TRBD2 (5 bases each). The length of the CDR3 is 13 residues. The ends were cut back, 0 bases at V and 13 bases at J, with 14 bases in the middle. In germline, CDR1 is SGDLS, CDR2 YYNGEE. CDR3 sequence: CASSVGDGSTQFF. The CDR3 DNA is TGTGCCAGCAGCGTAGGGGACGGCTCGACTCAGTTCTTC.

This clonotype was detected many times. The chain combines TRBV2 with TRBJ1-1, with D hard to call. The CDR3 totals 12 residues. CDR1 is SNHLY, CDR2 FYNNEI, per germline. Between the trimmed V and J ends, which lost 2 bases and 7 bases, there was a span of 8 bases. The chain's CDR3 is CASSERKLEAFF. Here the CDR3 DNA reads TGTGCCAGCAGTGAACGCAAACTTGAAGCTTTCTTT.

This clonotype was observed a few times. The rearrangement joins TRBV14 to TRBJ2-7; D might be TRBD1 (6 bases). The CDR3 extends over 15 amino acids. Germline lookup yields CDR1 SGHDN and CDR2 FVKESK. The V end lost 4 bases, the J end lost 4 bases, and 17 bases lay between the germline ends. The CDR3 coding sequence is TGTGCCAGCAGCCCGACCCCGGGACAAACATACGAGCAGTACTTC. Its translation is CASSPTPGQTYEQYF.

This clonotype was observed many times. This chain connects TRBV6-1 to TRBJ1-2; 7 bases line up with TRBD1. From germline, CDR1 is MNHNS and CDR2 SASEGT. The CDR3 loop spans 15 amino acids. V lost 7 bases and J lost 0; bases outside the gene matches: 8. This chain's CDR3 is CASTTDRAANYGYTF. DNA for the CDR3: TGTGCCAGCACCACCGACAGGGCTGCTAACTATGGCTACACCTTC.

The J gene is TRBJ2-1, the V gene TRBV7-3; D possibly matches TRBD1 or TRBD2 (5 bases each). This CDR3 region has 14 residues. Germline CDR1 SGHTA, CDR2 FQGTGA. The germline V and J ends were trimmed by 2 bases and 10 bases, with 15 bases remaining between them. The CDR3, as DNA: TGTGCCAGCAGCTTACTAGGCCCTGAGGGGGAGCAGTTCTTC. This gives the protein CASSLLGPEGEQFF.

This clonotype was seen at least ten times. V gene TRBV2 combines with J gene TRBJ1-2; the match to TRBD1 covers 7 bases. V was clipped by 5 bases and J by 8 bases; unmatched bases: 5. Germline lookup yields CDR1 SNHLY and CDR2 FYNNEI. The length of the CDR3 is 12 residues. In nucleotides, the CDR3 is TGTGCCAGCAGTCGCAGGGGGTACGGCTACACCTTC. Translated, it gives CASSRRGYGYTF. Variable domain in full (rest from reference TRBV2 and TRBJ1-2): EPEVTQTPSHQVTQMGQEVILRCVPISNHLYFYWYRQILGQKVEFLVSFYNNEISEKSEIFDDQFSVERPDGSNFTLKIRSTKLEDSAMYFCASSRRGYGYTFGSGTRLTVV.